These 25 T cell receptor beta chains were sequenced from one sample in a study of T cell repertoires in cytomegalovirus infection. One entry per CDR3 protein, called by TCRdb with MiXCR from the reads. The repertoire has roughly 760,000 distinct CDR3 sequences, 35% to 45% of them found once; the top ten carry roughly 2.8%. Material: PBMCs. These receptors were obtained from a human donor in good health (CMV status not recorded). Some clones in this sample may be carry-over from other donors' samples.

This chain joins TRBV7-8 and TRBJ1-1; TRBD1 might be the D (5 bases). This CDR3 is 14 amino acids long. The germline V and J ends were trimmed by 1 base and 5 bases, with 11 bases remaining between them. Germline V lookup: CDR1 SGHVS, CDR2 FQNEAQ. CDR3 coding DNA: TGTGCCAGCAGCTTAGGTTTGGGGGGGACTGAAGCTTTCTTT. Translated, it gives CASSLGLGGTEAFF.

The rearrangement uses TRBV10-3 and TRBJ2-3; D might be TRBD1 (6 bases). The CDR3 has 13 residues. Germline V gene data show CDR1 as ENHRY and CDR2 as SYGVKD. Trimming removed 10 bases from V and 1 base from J, with 12 bases in between. DNA of the CDR3: TGTGCCACTCAGCGACAGGGCACAGATACGCAGTATTTT. Amino acid sequence: CATQRQGTDTQYF.

This clonotype has a handful of counts. This chain links TRBV7-6 with TRBJ2-1; D is possibly TRBD2 (5 bases). The CDR3 covers 16 residues. Germline loops: CDR1 SGHVS, CDR2 FNYEAQ. Trimming took off 3 bases at V and 1 base at J, with 13 bases between the two ends. CDR3 nucleotide sequence: TGTGCCAGCAGCTTGCTGAGCGGCGCTTCCTACAATGAGCAGTTCTTC. Translation: CASSLLSGASYNEQFF.

The chain has TRBV27 and TRBJ2-1; D unclear. V shed 5 bases and J shed 7 bases, with 9 bases lying between them. CDR1 is MNHEY and CDR2 is SMNVEV in the germline V gene (reference sequence). The CDR3 length is 12 residues. The CDR3, as DNA: TGTGCCAGCAGTGTGAGACCGAATGAGCAGTTCTTC. It codes for CASSVRPNEQFF.

This clonotype was found many times. This chain links TRBV6-4 with TRBJ2-1; TRBD2 aligns across 10 bases. V lost 6 bases, J lost 5 bases, and 7 bases stayed unmatched. The CDR3 extends over 15 amino acids. In germline, CDR1 is MRHNA, CDR2 SNTAGT. In DNA, the CDR3 is TGTGCCAGCAGCCTCCTAGCGGGAGAGAACAATGAGCAGTTCTTC. The encoded protein is CASSLLAGENNEQFF.

CDR3 nucleotides: TGTGCCAGCAGCAACGGCAGGGGAATTGAAAAACTGTTTTTT. This translates into CASSNGRGIEKLFF. The chain joins TRBV9 to TRBJ1-4; D perhaps matches TRBD1 (6 bases). Germline V CDR1 and CDR2: SGDLS, YYNGEE. The ends were cut back, 4 bases at V and 7 bases at J, with 14 bases in the middle. This CDR3 is built from 14 residues.

Points on this clonotype: A junction boundary mismatches the germline segment, possibly from a read error. The chain has TRBV27 and TRBJ1-5, with D hard to call. The CDR3 totals 13 residues. Looked up from germline, CDR1 is MNHEY and CDR2 is SMNVEV (reference sequence). As DNA, the CDR3 is TGTTCCAGCAGTCATACCGGCAATCAGCCCGATCATTTT. Translated, it gives CSSSHTGNQPDHF.

This clonotype was recorded a few times. The CDR3 loop reads CASSLKGTGEKLFF. The CDR3 DNA is TGTGCCAGCAGCTTAAAGGGGACGGGCGAAAAACTGTTTTTT. The V and J genes are TRBV7-6 and TRBJ1-4, with D possibly TRBD1 on 5 matching bases. Trimming pared 2 bases from V and 8 bases from J, leaving 12 bases between. CDR1 is SGHVS, CDR2 FNYEAQ, per germline. This CDR3 is built from 14 residues.

V usage is TRBV12-3 or TRBV12-4 and J usage is TRBJ2-1; 9 nucleotides line up with TRBD1. This CDR3 has 13 residues. Germline trimming cut 5 bases from V and 10 bases from J; bases unmatched to any gene: 6. CDR3 sequence: CASSPTGGWEQFF. CDR3 nucleotides: TGTGCCAGCAGTCCTACAGGGGGCTGGGAGCAGTTCTTC.

The chain combines TRBV19 with TRBJ1-5, with D uncertain. Germline V gene sequence: CDR1 LNHDA, CDR2 SQIVND (reference sequence). CDR3 length: 14 amino acids. V dropped 9 bases and J dropped 2 bases, with 14 bases sitting between them. The CDR3 loop reads CASSAGTGNQPQHF. The CDR3 DNA follows: TGTGCCAGCTCGGCTGGCACTGGCAATCAGCCCCAGCATTTT.

This chain uses TRBV5-5 with TRBJ2-3; TRBD2 matches 8 bases. The CDR3 length is 15 residues. V gave up 4 bases and J gave up 1 base; unmatched junction bases: 5. Germline V CDR1 and CDR2: SGHKS, YYEKEE (reference sequence). For the CDR3, the DNA is TGTGCCAGCAGCGGGGTGCGGGAGGGCACAGATACGCAGTATTTT. Protein product: CASSGVREGTDTQYF.

This clonotype has a count of ten or more. The rearrangement uses TRBV28 and TRBJ2-3; 12 bases map to TRBD2. Germline lookup yields CDR1 MDHEN and CDR2 SYDVKM. After removal of 7 bases from V and 4 bases from J, the junction contained 3 bases not matched to a gene. This CDR3 is built from 14 residues. The CDR3 loop reads CASILAGGPDTQYF. The CDR3 nucleotides read TGTGCCAGCATACTAGCGGGAGGCCCAGATACGCAGTATTTT.

The chain combines TRBV12-3 or TRBV12-4 with TRBJ2-3; possibly TRBD2 for D (6 bases). Trimming cost V 7 bases and J 6 bases, with 20 bases left between them. This CDR3 has 15 residues. The CDR3 spells CASTTVAAGGDTQYF. CDR3 DNA: TGTGCCAGCACCACAGTAGCGGCCGGGGGTGATACGCAGTATTTT.

The chain carries TRBV5-6 and TRBJ1-1; tentatively, D is TRBD1 (6 bases). The CDR3 length is 14 residues. Per germline, CDR1 SGHDT and CDR2 YYEEEE. Trimming removed 4 bases from V and 0 bases from J, with 10 bases in between. CDR3 in amino acids: CASSAWTVNTEAFF. As DNA, the CDR3 is TGTGCCAGCAGCGCCTGGACAGTGAACACTGAAGCTTTCTTT.

This clonotype was found many times. V usage is TRBV7-2 and J usage is TRBJ2-4; tentative D call: TRBD2 (6 bases). The CDR3 totals 17 residues. The germline V and J ends were trimmed by 1 base and 2 bases, with 15 bases remaining between them. CDR1 and CDR2 (germline): SGHTA, FQGNSA. The DNA for the CDR3 is TGTGCCAGCAGCTTAGTGGGGATCGGGGGATCCAAAAACATTCAGTACTTC. Translation gives CASSLVGIGGSKNIQYF.

This chain connects TRBV5-1 to TRBJ2-7, with D perhaps matching TRBD2 (5 bases). V lost 0 bases and J lost 4, with 17 bases in between. CDR1 and CDR2 from the germline V gene are SGHRS and YFSETQ. The CDR3 length is 16 residues. CDR3 loop: CASSLADRTEAYEQYF. CDR3 coding DNA: TGCGCCAGCAGCTTGGCGGATCGGACGGAGGCTTACGAGCAGTACTTC.

This chain connects TRBV7-9 to TRBJ2-7; possibly TRBD1 or TRBD2 for D (6 bases each). V lost 2 bases and J lost 8, with 16 bases in between. Germline V lookup: CDR1 SEHNR, CDR2 FQNEAQ (reference sequence). This CDR3 has 14 residues. CDR3 region: CASSLLEGGGKQYF. The DNA of the CDR3 is TGTGCCAGCAGCTTACTCGAGGGGGGCGGAAAGCAGTACTTC.

As regards this clonotype: With a much larger clone just one base away, this may be a read error. The chain joins TRBV10-2 to TRBJ2-1; D possibly corresponds to TRBD2 (7 bases). The CDR3 runs to 15 residues. Trimming removed 7 bases from V and 7 bases from J, with 20 bases in between. Germline V gives CDR1 WSHSY, CDR2 SAAADI. CDR3 in amino acids: CASTPAGAIGNEQFF. CDR3 coding DNA: TGCGCCAGCACCCCGGCGGGGGCAATTGGGAATGAGCAGTTCTTC.

This clonotype turned up a few times. The rearrangement links TRBV6-6 to TRBJ1-1, with D possibly matching TRBD1 (5 bases). The CDR3 has 15 residues. CDR1 and CDR2 (germline): MNHNY, SVGAGI (reference sequence). The V end lost 7 bases, the J end lost 1 base, and 16 bases lay between the germline ends. The CDR3 loop is CASTDPGRPNTEAFF. The DNA for the CDR3 is TGTGCCAGCACCGACCCGGGACGGCCGAACACTGAAGCTTTCTTT.

The J gene is TRBJ1-5, the V gene TRBV5-1; D is perhaps TRBD1 (5 bases). The germline V gene encodes CDR1 SGHRS and CDR2 YFSETQ. CDR3 length equals 15 residues. V lost 4 bases, J lost 4 bases, and 15 bases lay in between. Here the CDR3 reads CASSLDGGRNQPQHF. In DNA, the CDR3 is TGCGCCAGCAGCCTCGATGGGGGACGGAATCAGCCCCAGCATTTT. The variable domain in full, with the rest retrieved from reference TRBV5-1 and TRBJ1-5, is KAGVTQTPRYLIKTRGQQVTLSCSPISGHRSVSWYQQTPGQGLQFLFEYFSETQRNKGNFPGRFSGRQFSNSRSEMNVSTLELGDSALYLCASSLDGGRNQPQHFGDGTRLSIL.

V gene TRBV12-3 or TRBV12-4 combines with J gene TRBJ1-1; 11 nucleotides align to TRBD1. Trimming cost V 1 base and J 10 bases; bases outside gene matches: 5. This CDR3 comprises 14 residues. The CDR3 DNA is TGTGCCAGCAGTTTAGGGACAGGGGGCGGTGGAGCTTTCTTT. It yields the protein CASSLGTGGGGAFF.

This clonotype was seen a handful of times. V usage is TRBV6-8 and J usage is TRBJ1-2, with 7 bases aligning to TRBD1. Trimming removed 2 bases from V and 8 bases from J; junction bases left unmatched: 5. The CDR3 sequence is 13 residues long. CDR1 is MNHGY, CDR2 SAAAGT, per germline. CDR3 sequence (DNA): TGTGCCAGCAGTTACGGAGACAGGGAGGGCTACACCTTC. Its translation is CASSYGDREGYTF.

This clonotype has only a few counts. The rearrangement uses TRBV10-3 and TRBJ2-3; 12 nucleotides align to TRBD2. The CDR3 length is 17 residues. Germline loops: CDR1 ENHRY, CDR2 SYGVKD. With 4 bases clipped from V and 5 bases from J, the junction kept 10 bases outside the gene matches. CDR3 nucleotides: TGTGCCATCAGTGCCCGCCTAGCGGGAGGGCGCGGAGATACGCAGTATTTT. Its protein product is CAISARLAGGRGDTQYF.

The V call is TRBV6-6, the J call TRBJ2-1; D gene ambiguous. The CDR3 runs 14 residues. Germline CDR1 reads MNHNY; CDR2 reads SVGAGI (reference sequence). V lost 4 bases and J lost 7, with 14 bases in between. The CDR3: CASSSTAPLNEQFF. CDR3 nucleotide sequence: TGTGCCAGCAGTTCTACTGCCCCGTTAAATGAGCAGTTCTTC.

The chain recombines TRBV28 with TRBJ2-7, with a tentative D call TRBD2 (6 bases). The CDR3 contains 14 residues. Trimming stripped 7 bases from V and 1 base from J, with 14 bases between. Germline V lookup: CDR1 MDHEN, CDR2 SYDVKM. The chain's CDR3 is CASTYAGPSYEQYF. The CDR3 bases are TGTGCCAGCACCTACGCGGGGCCGTCCTACGAGCAGTACTTC. Full variable domain (remainder filled in from reference TRBV28 and TRBJ2-7): DVKVTQSSRYLVKRTGEKVFLECVQDMDHENMFWYRQDPGLGLRLIYFSYDVKMKEKGDIPEGYSVSREKKERFSLILESASTNQTSMYLCASTYAGPSYEQYFGPGTRLTVT.